What follows are 24 T cell receptor beta chains derived from one specimen sequenced in a study of T cells in women clearing cervical HPV infection (dated by TCRdb to between 2018 and 2020). Library prep was done by the immunoSEQ multiplex PCR assay. TCRdb limited this immuneACCESS table to in-frame rearrangements with V and J called. A share of clones is missing; checked studies link under half to unresolved V genes, and the rest is unexplained. The table for this sample records fewer than 30,000 clones. Over 5% of the sample is held by the ten biggest clonotypes. Sequencing was carried out using blood buffy coat. All receptors come from a woman aged 18-70 years with a cervical HPV16 infection that either progressed to CIN3+ or cleared (not recorded which).

Turning to this clone: Read coverage stops 3 residues before the CDR3 terminus; the germline J gene supplies the remainder. The chain carries TRBV30 and TRBJ2-2; 7 nucleotides align to TRBD1. The CDR3 spans 13 residues. Germline V gene data show CDR1 as GTSNPN and CDR2 as SVGIG (reference sequence). CDR3 region: CAWTQGNQEKLFF. The CDR3 DNA, read in part, is TGTGCCTGGACACAGGGGAATCAGGAAAAG.

About this clone: The read falls 3 residues short of the CDR3 end, and the missing part is taken from the germline J gene. This chain joins TRBV2 and TRBJ1-2; D may be TRBD1 (6 bases). The V end lost 5 bases, the J end lost 3 bases, and 7 bases lay between the germline ends. Germline assignment: CDR1 SNHLY and CDR2 FYNNEI. The CDR3 loop spans 12 amino acids. The CDR3 sequence: CASSYRDYGYTF. The sequenced part of the CDR3 DNA is TGTGCCAGCAGTTACAGGGACTATGGC.

The sequenced part of the CDR3 DNA is TGTGCCTGGAGCGTCAAGTCAGGGGTAGATCAGCCG. It codes for CAWSVKSGVDQP. The whole CDR3 protein is CAWSVKSGVDQPQYF. The rearrangement joins TRBV30 to TRBJ2-3, with D perhaps TRBD1 (6 bases). The read terminates 3 residues before the CDR3 end, so the remaining end is supplied by the germline J gene. The length of the CDR3 is 15 residues. CDR1 GTSNPN and CDR2 SVGIG come from the germline V gene (reference sequence). The full variable domain, its missing parts supplied by reference TRBV30 and TRBJ2-3, is SQTIHQWPATLVQPVGSPLSLECTVEGTSNPNLYWYRQAAGRGLQLLFYSVGIGQISSEVPQNLSASRPQDRQFILSSKKLLLSDSGFYLCAWSVKSGVDQPQYFGPGTRLTVL.

Concerning this clone itself: The CDR3 goes on 3 residues after the read ends, and that part is filled in from the germline J gene. V gene TRBV5-1 combines with J gene TRBJ2-1; 9 nucleotides match TRBD1. The V gene end was trimmed by 1 base and the J gene end by 7 bases; junction bases not matched to a gene: 6. Germline V lookup: CDR1 SGHRS, CDR2 YFSETQ. This CDR3 is built from 15 residues. The CDR3 bases that were read are TGCGCCAGCAGCTTGACAGGGGGCGAGGTAAATGAG. It is translated as CASSLTGGEVNE. In full, the CDR3 is CASSLTGGEVNEQFF.

The CDR3 here is CASSLGSEGNSPLHF. Incomplete CDR3 DNA: TGCGCCAGCAGCTTGGGATCGGAAGGGAATTCACCC. The rearrangement uses TRBV5-1 and TRBJ1-6; D remains ambiguous. Read sequence stops 3 residues before the CDR3 end, and the germline J gene provides the missing end. CDR1 and CDR2 from the germline V gene are SGHRS and YFSETQ. The V end lost 0 bases, the J end lost 7 bases, and 11 bases lay between the germline ends. The length of the CDR3 is 15 residues.

Concerning this clone itself: The CDR3 is cut off 3 residues early in the read; its end comes from the germline J gene. The rearrangement joins TRBV19 to TRBJ2-3, with D possibly called TRBD1 or TRBD2 (5 bases each). This CDR3 has 13 amino acids. Per germline, CDR1 LNHDA and CDR2 SQIVND (reference sequence). V was pared by 5 bases and J by 8 bases, with 14 bases between. The sequenced part of the CDR3 DNA is TGTGCCAGTAGTGGTCCAGGGAGTGTTACG. This translates into CASSGPGSVT. The CDR3 in full is CASSGPGSVTQYF.

On this clone: With the read ending 3 residues before the CDR3 end, the germline J gene is used to fill in that end. The chain uses TRBV7-9 and TRBJ2-1, with a tentative D call TRBD1 (6 bases). The CDR3 loop spans 14 amino acids. V was shortened by 5 bases and J by 4 bases, with 12 bases between the two germline ends. The germline V gene encodes CDR1 SEHNR and CDR2 FQNEAQ (reference sequence). The CDR3 bases that were read are TGTGCCAGCAGCCCCCAGGACAGATACAATGAG. It is translated as CASSPQDRYNE. The whole CDR3 reads CASSPQDRYNEQFF.

A word on this clone: The read is 3 residues too short to cover the CDR3 end, so that end is filled in from the germline J gene. The V call is TRBV30, the J call TRBJ2-6; the match to TRBD2 covers 7 bases. The V gene end was trimmed by 2 bases and the J gene end by 2 bases; junction bases not matched to a gene: 3. CDR1 GTSNPN and CDR2 SVGIG come from the germline V gene (reference sequence). CDR3 length: 15 residues. The covered CDR3 bases are TGTGCCTGGAGTACGGGGGGACCTGGGGCCAACGTC. Amino acids: CAWSTGGPGANV. The full CDR3 is CAWSTGGPGANVLTF.

Note on this clone: The read finishes 3 residues shy of the CDR3 end, and the germline J gene is used to complete it. The V and J genes are TRBV7-2 and TRBJ2-3; possible D gene TRBD1, 6 bases. The CDR3 spans 13 residues. V dropped 4 bases and J dropped 8 bases, with 13 bases sitting between them. CDR1 is SGHTA and CDR2 is FQGNSA in the germline V gene. CDR3 in amino acids: CASSSQGSGTQYF. The CDR3 bases that were read are TGTGCCAGCAGCTCACAGGGATCGGGTACG.

For this clone: The sequenced fragment ends 3 residues before the CDR3 boundary, so the rest is inferred from the germline J gene. Other DNA sequences within the sample encode an identical CDR3. The J gene is TRBJ1-2, the V gene TRBV5-1, with 9 bases that match TRBD1. The CDR3 runs to 13 residues. CDR1 is SGHRS, CDR2 YFSETQ, per germline. The CDR3 is CASSSGQGKGYTF. The part of the CDR3 DNA that was read is TGCGCCAGCAGCTCGGGACAGGGAAAGGGT.

About this clone itself: The CDR3 end lies 3 residues beyond the end of the read and is filled in from the germline J gene. This sequence joins TRBV20-1 and TRBJ2-2; D might be TRBD1 (6 bases). V lost 0 bases to trimming and J lost 10 bases, with 15 bases between them. The CDR3 is 14 amino acids. Germline assignment: CDR1 DFQATT and CDR2 SNEGSKA (reference sequence). This chain's CDR3 is CSAREGAYSSELFF. The sequenced part of the CDR3 DNA is TGCAGTGCTAGAGAGGGGGCGTATAGTTCGGAG.

Remarks on this clone: The read falls 3 residues short of the CDR3 end, and the missing part is taken from the germline J gene. V usage is TRBV5-1 and J usage is TRBJ1-4; 8 nucleotides match TRBD1. There are 19 residues in the CDR3. Germline loops: CDR1 SGHRS, CDR2 YFSETQ. The junction had 15 bases not matched to a gene; V was cut back by 4 bases and J by 1 base. This CDR3 is CASSAAGGRRVETNEKLFF. The part of the CDR3 DNA that was read is TGCGCCAGCAGCGCCGCAGGGGGCAGAAGAGTAGAAACTAATGAAAAA.

A note on this clone: Read coverage stops 3 residues before the CDR3 terminus; the germline J gene supplies the remainder. This chain joins TRBV30 and TRBJ2-5; TRBD1 might be the D (6 bases). Germline loops: CDR1 GTSNPN, CDR2 SVGIG (reference sequence). V was trimmed by 0 bases and J by 7 bases, leaving 21 bases between them. The CDR3 loop spans 16 amino acids. CDR3 amino acids: CAWSVYGSGVLMTQYF. The covered CDR3 bases are TGTGCCTGGAGTGTATATGGTTCAGGGGTCCTCATGACC.

Notes on this clone: Read sequence stops 3 residues before the CDR3 end, and the germline J gene provides the missing end. This chain uses TRBV19 with TRBJ1-2; D possibly corresponds to TRBD1 (5 bases). Trimming removed 7 bases at V and 4 bases at J, with 19 bases between. CDR3 size: 15 residues. Germline CDR1 and CDR2: LNHDA and SQIVND (reference sequence). CDR3: CASIDPAGGFYGYTF. The CDR3 bases that were read are TGTGCCAGTATTGACCCCGCGGGGGGATTCTATGGC. Looking up the rest from reference TRBV19 and TRBJ1-2 gives the full variable domain: DGGITQSPKYLFRKEGQNVTLSCEQNLNHDAMYWYRQDPGQGLRLIYYSQIVNDFQKGDIAEGYSVSREKKESFPLTVTSAQKNPTAFYLCASIDPAGGFYGYTFGSGTRLTVV.

In the case of this clone: From the germline J gene comes the end of the CDR3, since the read stops 3 residues before it. The chain employs TRBV19 and TRBJ1-1; D remains ambiguous. Germline CDR1 is LNHDA and CDR2 is SQIVND (reference sequence). The CDR3 has 12 amino acids. This CDR3 reads CASSMRLETAFF. The DNA read from the CDR3 is TGTGCCAGTAGTATGCGGCTCGAGACA.

For this clone: The read terminates 3 residues before the CDR3 end, so the remaining end is supplied by the germline J gene. The chain employs TRBV14 and TRBJ2-1; TRBD2 is a possible D gene (6 bases). This CDR3 is 15 amino acids long. V lost 1 base, J lost 6 bases, and 13 bases lay in between. Germline values: CDR1 SGHDN, CDR2 FVKESK. The sequenced part of the CDR3 DNA is TGTGCCAGCAGCCAAGTTGGTAGCGGAATCAATGAG. It encodes CASSQVGSGINE. In full, the CDR3 is CASSQVGSGINEQFF.

Incomplete CDR3 DNA: TGTGCCGGCCAGGGGAAGGACACCGGGGAG. Amino acid sequence: CAGQGKDTGE. The entire CDR3 reads CAGQGKDTGELFF. The rearrangement links TRBV7-9 to TRBJ2-2, with D perhaps TRBD1 (6 bases). The read halts 3 residues ahead of the CDR3 end, with the missing end drawn from the germline J gene. The CDR3 covers 13 residues. Trimming left V 11 bases short and J 3 bases short, with 13 bases between. Germline V gene sequence: CDR1 SEHNR, CDR2 FQNEAQ (reference sequence).

Comments on this clone: The missing CDR3 end, 3 residues past where the read stops, is filled in from the germline J gene. The chain links TRBV18 to TRBJ1-2; D is uncertain. Germline CDR1 reads KGHSH; CDR2 reads LQKENI. The CDR3 consists of 14 residues. The part of the CDR3 DNA that was read is TGTGCCAGCTCACCGGGCACCCAGAGAGGCGAC. Its protein product is CASSPGTQRGD. The whole CDR3 sequence is CASSPGTQRGDYTF.

About this clone: The CDR3 end falls 3 residues outside the read, so it is completed with the germline J gene. The chain has TRBV20-1 and TRBJ2-1, with a tentative D call TRBD1 (6 bases). Trimming removed 1 base from V and 5 bases from J, with 12 bases in between. Germline values: CDR1 DFQATT, CDR2 SNEGSKA (reference sequence). The CDR3 length is 14 residues. CDR3 protein: CSARVRGYNNEQFF. The CDR3 DNA, read in part, is TGCAGTGCTAGAGTCAGGGGCTATAACAATGAG.

About this clone: The read ends 3 residues shy of where the CDR3 ends; the end is completed using the germline J gene. V is TRBV7-9 and J is TRBJ1-2, with D perhaps TRBD1 (5 bases). The V end lost 6 bases, the J end lost 5 bases, and 13 bases lay between the germline ends. CDR1 and CDR2 from the germline V gene are SEHNR and FQNEAQ (reference sequence). The CDR3 length is 13 residues. The CDR3 region is CASSGARGYGYTF. Incomplete CDR3 DNA: TGTGCCAGCAGTGGGGCAAGAGGGTATGGC.

Of note for this clone: The read terminates 3 residues before the CDR3 end, so the remaining end is supplied by the germline J gene. The chain has TRBV11-3 and TRBJ2-3; 8 bases map to TRBD1. The trim removed 5 bases at V and 3 bases at J, leaving 7 bases unmatched. Germline loops: CDR1 SGHNT, CDR2 YENEEA. The CDR3 totals 15 residues. The CDR3 here is CASSRRTGWTDTQYF. The part of the CDR3 DNA that was read is TGTGCCAGCAGCCGTCGGACAGGGTGGACAGATACG.

For this clone: The DNA ends 3 residues before the CDR3 does, and the rest of the CDR3 is filled in from the germline J gene. This chain connects TRBV7-8 to TRBJ1-5; D might be TRBD1 (5 bases). Per the germline V gene, CDR1 is SGHVS and CDR2 is FQNEAQ. Between the trimmed V and J ends, which lost 5 bases and 5 bases, there was a span of 19 bases. The CDR3 is made up of 16 amino acids. The sequenced CDR3 bases are TGTGCCAGCAGCCCCAGTGTAAGAGGGGCAGATCAGCCC. Its protein product is CASSPSVRGADQP. The CDR3 in its entirety is CASSPSVRGADQPQHF.

Concerning this clone itself: The read terminates 3 residues ahead of where the CDR3 ends, so the germline J gene completes it. This chain connects TRBV2 to TRBJ1-1, with no clear D. The CDR3 runs 13 residues. CDR1 and CDR2 from the germline V gene are SNHLY and FYNNEI. CDR3 DNA, as far as it was read: TGTGCCAGCAGTGCAGTAGCGGGAGGTAAA. Amino acid sequence: CASSAVAGGK. Given in full, the CDR3 is CASSAVAGGKAFF.

For this clone: The read falls 3 residues short of the CDR3 end, and the missing part is taken from the germline J gene. V usage is TRBV19 and J usage is TRBJ1-5; no reliable D call. Germline assignment: CDR1 LNHDA and CDR2 SQIVND (reference sequence). Trimming left V 4 bases short and J 3 bases short, with 4 bases between. This CDR3 contains 12 residues. CDR3 bases read: TGTGCCAGTAGTACGTACAATCAGCCC. Its translation: CASSTYNQP. The entire CDR3 protein reads CASSTYNQPQHF.